This TCR beta chain originates from a study of graft-versus-host responses after intestinal transplantation. At the level of the study: Each of the recipients got a multivisceral, liver-intestinal, or isolated intestinal transplant. Study-wide points: GvH clones appeared in recipient marrow, some first in ileum or blood. Elevated graft-versus-host to host-versus-graft clonal ratios in allografts were recorded for patients with graft-donor T cell macrochimerism. After transplant, early declines in HvG clones were associated with peak levels of circulating GvH clones.

Libraries were prepared by immunoSEQ multiplex PCR; TCRdb keeps only in-frame clonotypes and omits some of them. Here the sample spans roughly 28,000 clones, roughly 93% being singletons. The CDR3 is made up of 13 amino acids. V was clipped by 5 bases and J by 7 bases; unmatched bases: 5. Germline V CDR1 and CDR2: MNHEY, SVGAGI. In the case of this clone: Its antigen remains unknown.

Sample: PBMCs, taken approximately 69 days after intestinal transplant. This chain uses TRBV6-5 with TRBJ2-1; 7 bases are shared with TRBD2. The source of this sequence is a human patient who received an intestinal transplant, so some T cells may come from the graft donor. The chain's CDR3 is CASSRTSGNEQFF. In DNA, the CDR3 is TGTGCCAGCAGTCGGACTAGTGGTAATGAGCAGTTCTTC.